This record looks at one T cell receptor (beta chain) sequence and its context. Trimming pared 10 bases from V and 2 bases from J, leaving 16 bases between. This CDR3 comprises 14 residues. Germline-derived CDR1 and CDR2 are MNHEY and SMNVEV (reference sequence). These data come from a study of T cell changes during pregnancy in multiple sclerosis. Sequencing used immunoSEQ multiplex PCR; TCRdb keeps in-frame clones, though not all of them. The sample lists some 77,000 clones; over 85% were seen once. This chain uses TRBV27 with TRBJ2-3; D might be TRBD2 (6 bases). The receptor was isolated from a female donor with multiple sclerosis, enrolled in a pregnancy study. Sample: CD4+ T cells from peripheral blood mononuclear cells, taken before pregnancy. CDR3 coding DNA: TGTGCCACCACGGACTTAGCGGTCACAGATACGCAGTATTTT. Its translation is CATTDLAVTDTQYF.